Below, one T cell receptor (beta chain) is given with its context. What it recognizes is unknown. The record originates from a study of beta chain features in type 1 diabetes. Findings of the study overall: Type 1 diabetes patients had TCRB CDR3s that were shorter (moderately but significantly so) in all four CD4+ subsets.

The whole isolated RNA underwent reverse transcription, so sequencing captured expressed TCRB transcripts. Assay used: immunoSEQ multiplex PCR; TCRdb lists only in-frame clones, some missing. The sample lists 160,000 or so clones, more than 60% occurring once. CDR1 and CDR2 from the germline V gene are SGHTA and FQGNSA. The CDR3 runs 13 residues. The V segment lost 5 bases and the J segment 7 bases; nucleotides outside the gene matches: 5. Sequenced sample: naive CD4+ T cells from blood. The chain joins TRBV7-2 to TRBJ2-3, with 8 bases matching TRBD1. The receptor was isolated from a young man with type 1 diabetes. The CDR3 sequence: CASSQGAVNTQYF. CDR3 DNA sequence: TGTGCCAGCAGCCAGGGGGCCGTGAATACGCAGTATTTT.